The following is a T cell receptor beta chain sequence with its context. Its binding antigen is unknown. No quality values exist for individual bases; no much larger clone is one base distant. The sample belongs to a study of STAT5B mutations in CD4+ large granular lymphocyte leukemia (dated by TCRdb to the early 2020s). General notes on the study: Among the healthy controls, the CDR3 'QG' motif was associated with a particular HLA allele. TCRbeta repertoires of CD4+ T-cell large granular lymphocyte leukemia patients were compared with those of healthy blood donors. Flow cytometry on FACSCanto II or FACSVerse showed that the purified fractions were more than 95% pure among lymphocytes. Findings and caveats that apply to the study as a whole: Greater clonality appeared to be present in CD4-sorted patient repertoires than in healthy CD4+ repertoires, and the difference was retained after the putative leukemic clones were removed. Enrichment of TRBV06-family usage was observed among the top patient clones (8/27) relative to healthy controls (2/35). Data were not HLA-matched; higher clonality in CD4+ versus CD8+ T-LGLL could reflect the relatively small sample size. Main leukemic clonotypes were private to each patient, although around 24% of the main leukemic clonotypes were found at low frequency in the non-leukemic repertoires of other patients.

The healthy controls were over 30 blood donors, and the buffy coats of these donors were supplied by the Finnish Red Cross blood service. All TCR-sequenced material derived from peripheral blood: patient blood samples and healthy donor buffy coats. Peripheral blood mononuclear cells were isolated by Ficoll-Hypaque gradient centrifugation. CD4+ cells were magnetically purified from the buffy coats of healthy controls. The Gentra Puregene Cell and Tissue kit was used to extract genomic DNA, and a Qubit 2.0 fluorometer was used to measure the amount of genomic DNA. The trim is 5 bases for V and 9 bases for J, with a gap of 19 bases between the germline ends. CDR3 length: 14 amino acids, cysteine to phenylalanine. The entry retains the CDR3 DNA only, 42 bases that are in frame from base 1. The germline V gene encodes CDR1 SSHAT and CDR2 FNYEAQ (reference sequence). The immunoSEQ assay at survey resolution was used to sequence TCRbeta rearrangements from genomic DNA. In the authors' own workflow: In the TCR sequencing data, the smallest productive clonotype frequency that could be detected was 2.59 x 10-5. Analyses included only productive TCRbeta rearrangements, meaning complete and in-frame sequences. Clonality for each sample was calculated as Simpson clonality in the immunoSEQ Analyzer version 3.0. Clones were grouped by frequency into very rare, small, medium, large (1-20%) or hyperexpanded (>20%) categories. Generation probabilities were estimated with OLGA 1.2.3, V-gene circos plots were made with VDJtools, specificities were looked up in VDJdb, and CDR3 motifs were identified with GLIPH. Held by TCRdb, this immuneACCESS table contains in-frame sequences only and omits some clones. Under half of the omission traces to an unresolved V gene where checked; the cause of the rest is unknown. That table is the source of V, J and clone size, and D and trimming were worked out from the DNA. The sample contains some 40,000 clones, about 82% of them found a single time. The ten biggest clones cover roughly 1.2% of the sample.

This chain joins TRBV7-7 to TRBJ2-5; no D gene can be assigned with confidence. The sequencing sample was made of CD4+ T cells from blood buffy coats. This sequence originates from a human donor in good health. CDR3 region: CASSPAYNNRAQYF. The bases read TGTGCCAGCAGCCCAGCATATAACAACCGGGCCCAGTACTTC.